A single T cell receptor (beta chain) is shown here with its context. Its antigen is still unknown. Produced via immunoSEQ multiplex PCR; TCRdb's table is partial and in-frame only. This sample yields under 100,000 clones, of which around 83% are seen a single time; around 7.9% belongs to the top ten. This entry comes from a study of radiation and T cells in renal cell carcinoma. Findings and caveats of the study: From baseline, blood top tumor clonotypes peaked at 2 weeks post-radiation. No pretreatment tumor biopsies were available for baseline clonotypes.

Deletions cut 0 bases from V and 6 bases from J, with 12 bases between. The CDR3 is made up of 14 amino acids. Per germline, CDR1 SGDLS and CDR2 YYNGEE. Time point of the sample: blood 4 weeks post-SBRT, at nephrectomy. Treatment given: 15 Gy SBRT to primary tumor, nephrectomy 4 weeks later. Nephrectomy followed 15 Gy stereotactic body radiation by 4 weeks. This renal cell carcinoma was of the clear cell type. The sequence was obtained from a man aged 60 to 75 with renal cell carcinoma. The sequencing here drew on blood, taken from a patient whose treatment included radiotherapy and nephrectomy. The chain joins TRBV9 to TRBJ2-5, with TRBD1 as a possible D gene (5 bases). The CDR3 sequence is CASSVASREQTQYF. As DNA, the CDR3 is TGTGCCAGCAGCGTAGCCTCCAGGGAACAGACCCAGTACTTC.